This passage covers 32 T cell receptor beta chains from one sample sequenced in a study of shared clonotypes between healthy human individuals. The assay was immunoSEQ multiplex PCR, and TCRdb's table has in-frame clones only and misses some. This table holds some 690,000 clones, around 90% found once. Sequencing was performed on memory CD8+ T cells from PBMCs. Indicated subset: CD45RO+ cells pooled with CCR7-negative TemRA cells. These receptors were obtained from a man aged 18 to 30 in good health. Some clones in this sample may be carry-over from other donors' samples.

This chain joins TRBV29-1 and TRBJ2-1, with D unresolved. This CDR3 is 13 amino acids long. With 7 bases removed from V and 0 bases from J, the gap between germline ends came to 10 bases. Germline CDR1 reads SQVTM; CDR2 reads ANQGSEA. The DNA for the CDR3 is TGCAGCGGCCTGACTCACTCCTACAATGAGCAGTTCTTC. It translates to CSGLTHSYNEQFF.

The chain carries TRBV27 and TRBJ2-7, with D possibly matching TRBD1 (5 bases). The germline gives CDR1 MNHEY, CDR2 SMNVEV (reference sequence). The CDR3 contains 14 residues. The germline V and J ends were trimmed by 2 bases and 6 bases, with 14 bases remaining between them. CDR3 protein: CASSLTQGHAEQYF. For the CDR3, the DNA is TGTGCCAGCAGTTTAACCCAGGGTCACGCCGAGCAGTACTTC.

This chain connects TRBV10-1 to TRBJ1-5, with 7 bases identical to TRBD1. Germline trimming cut 3 bases from V and 0 bases from J; bases unmatched to any gene: 17. The CDR3 has 20 residues. Germline CDR1 is WNHNN and CDR2 is SYGVQD (reference sequence). CDR3 coding DNA: TGCGCCAGCAGTGAACAGGGGCCGCAGCCCAGCTCCTATAGCAATCAGCCCCAGCATTTT. Translation: CASSEQGPQPSSYSNQPQHF.

This rearrangement joins TRBV7-9 to TRBJ2-2; no firm D call. Germline V gene sequence: CDR1 SEHNR, CDR2 FQNEAQ (reference sequence). The CDR3 extends over 12 amino acids. The V end was cut by 2 bases, the J end by 6 bases, with 4 bases between. CDR3 nucleotides: TGTGCCAGCAGCTTAAGTGCCGGGGAGCTGTTTTTT. Translation gives CASSLSAGELFF.

V usage is TRBV7-2 and J usage is TRBJ2-7; TRBD1 matches 7 bases. Germline trimming cut 1 base from V and 2 bases from J; bases unmatched to any gene: 8. This CDR3 is built from 16 residues. CDR1 is SGHTA, CDR2 FQGNSA, per germline. CDR3 loop: CASSLGHRDRPYEQYF. The CDR3 nucleotides are TGTGCCAGCAGCTTAGGTCACCGGGACAGACCCTACGAGCAGTACTTC. Filled out from reference TRBV7-2 and TRBJ2-7, the complete variable domain reads GAGVSQSPSNKVTEKGKDVELRCDPISGHTALYWYRQSLGQGLEFLIYFQGNSAPDKSGLPSDRFSAERTGGSVSTLTIQRTQQEDSAVYLCASSLGHRDRPYEQYFGPGTRLTVT.

The chain has TRBV19 and TRBJ1-1; D may be TRBD1 (5 bases). This CDR3 comprises 15 residues. Germline CDR1 and CDR2: LNHDA and SQIVND (reference sequence). V was trimmed by 5 bases and J by 4 bases, leaving 17 bases between them. The CDR3 region is CASSVTGRSFTEAFF. DNA of the CDR3: TGTGCCAGTAGTGTCACGGGACGGTCGTTCACTGAAGCTTTCTTT.

This chain connects TRBV4-3 to TRBJ2-7; D unresolved. Germline assignment: CDR1 LGHNA and CDR2 YSLEER. V dropped 0 bases and J dropped 2 bases, with 8 bases sitting between them. The CDR3 has 14 amino acids. CDR3 DNA: TGCGCCAGCAGCCAAGATGGCATTGCCTACGAGCAGTACTTC. Amino acids: CASSQDGIAYEQYF.

This chain joins TRBV4-1 and TRBJ1-2; D is undetermined. This CDR3 is built from 13 residues. V lost 2 bases, J lost 9 bases, and 13 bases lay in between. CDR1 MGHRA and CDR2 YSYEKL come from the germline V gene. As DNA, the CDR3 is TGCGCCAGCAGCCAACCGGGTCCGGGTAGCTACACCTTC. Protein sequence: CASSQPGPGSYTF.

V is TRBV6-1 and J is TRBJ1-1; D call uncertain. The V and J ends lost 7 bases and 0 bases respectively, with 9 bases between them. CDR1 and CDR2 from the germline V gene are MNHNS and SASEGT. This CDR3 is built from 13 residues. CDR3 coding DNA: TGTGCCAGCACCTTCGGTATGAACACTGAAGCTTTCTTT. It is translated as CASTFGMNTEAFF.

The J gene is TRBJ2-7, the V gene TRBV27, with a tentative D call TRBD1 (6 bases). The CDR3 spans 16 residues. The ends were cut back, 0 bases at V and 4 bases at J, with 16 bases in the middle. Germline V gene sequence: CDR1 MNHEY, CDR2 SMNVEV (reference sequence). The CDR3 DNA reads as TGTGCCAGCAGTTTATCGGGGGCGCAAGTAACATACGAGCAGTACTTC. This codes for CASSLSGAQVTYEQYF.

This clone was seen at least ten times. Other DNA sequences within the sample encode an identical CDR3. The V gene is TRBV6-1, the J gene TRBJ2-1; 13 bases match TRBD2. J gave up 7 bases and V 2 bases, and 11 bases lay outside the gene matches. The CDR3 is made up of 18 amino acids. The germline V gene has CDR1 MNHNS and CDR2 SASEGT. CDR3 loop: CASSELGTSGTRGNEQFF. CDR3 DNA: TGTGCCAGCAGTGAACTTGGGACTAGCGGGACCCGGGGGAATGAGCAGTTCTTC.

This rearrangement joins TRBV28 to TRBJ1-1; TRBD1 is a possible D gene (6 bases). CDR3 length: 15 residues. Looked up from germline, CDR1 is MDHEN and CDR2 is SYDVKM. The germline V and J ends were trimmed by 5 bases and 5 bases, with 18 bases remaining between them. CDR3 sequence: CASSPDKQGWTEAFF. CDR3 sequence (DNA): TGTGCCAGCAGTCCCGATAAACAGGGTTGGACTGAAGCTTTCTTT.

This clone has a handful of counts. The chain recombines TRBV28 with TRBJ2-1; 10 bases line up with TRBD1. This CDR3 spans 16 amino acids. Germline V gives CDR1 MDHEN, CDR2 SYDVKM. J gave up 4 bases and V 4 bases, and 7 bases lay outside the gene matches. This CDR3 reads CASSSLTGGKYNEQFF. For the CDR3, the DNA is TGTGCCAGCAGTTCGTTGACAGGGGGCAAGTACAATGAGCAGTTCTTC.

The chain has TRBV7-9 and TRBJ2-7, with TRBD2 identical over 9 bases. The germline CDR1 and CDR2 sequences are SEHNR and FQNEAQ (reference sequence). This CDR3 is built from 14 residues. J gave up 0 bases and V 3 bases, and 0 bases lay outside the gene matches. In DNA, the CDR3 is TGTGCCAGCAGCTTTAGCGGGGGCTCCTACGAGCAGTACTTC. It translates to CASSFSGGSYEQYF.

V usage is TRBV6-7 and J usage is TRBJ2-5, with D unclear. TRBV6-7 is reported as an ORF; its role is uncertain. Deletions cut 9 bases from V and 5 bases from J, with 1 base between. CDR3 size: 8 residues. The CDR3 DNA reads as TGTGCCAGTGAGACCCAGTACTTC. This sequence encodes CASETQYF.

V and J are TRBV27 and TRBJ2-7; D is unclear. Germline CDR1 is MNHEY and CDR2 is SMNVEV (reference sequence). Between the trimmed V and J ends, which lost 4 bases and 0 bases, there was a span of 7 bases. The length of the CDR3 is 13 residues. CDR3 coding DNA: TGTGCCAGCAGTTGGTCCGCCTCCTACGAGCAGTACTTC. Translated: CASSWSASYEQYF.

The rearrangement joins TRBV25-1 to TRBJ2-3; D gene uncertain. Germline values: CDR1 MGHDK, CDR2 SYGVNS. This CDR3 has 11 amino acids. Trimming stripped 4 bases from V and 10 bases from J, with 9 bases between. DNA of the CDR3: TGTGCCAGCAGTGTGGGCACTGCGCAGTATTTT. This gives the protein CASSVGTAQYF.

This chain joins TRBV2 and TRBJ2-3; the D is unclear. The CDR3 length is 12 residues. Germline V gene sequence: CDR1 SNHLY, CDR2 FYNNEI. Trimming stripped 2 bases from V and 5 bases from J, with 5 bases between. This chain's CDR3 is CASSELGDTQYF. The CDR3 bases are TGTGCCAGCAGTGAATTGGGAGATACGCAGTATTTT.

This chain links TRBV19 with TRBJ1-4; TRBD1 might be the D (5 bases). Germline V CDR1 and CDR2: LNHDA, SQIVND (reference sequence). V was cut by 5 bases and J by 0 bases, with 10 bases left in between. The CDR3 is made up of 15 amino acids. The CDR3 is CASSGDFSTNEKLFF. The CDR3 nucleotides are TGTGCCAGTAGTGGGGACTTCTCAACTAATGAAAAACTGTTTTTT. Variable domain in full (rest from reference TRBV19 and TRBJ1-4): DGGITQSPKYLFRKEGQNVTLSCEQNLNHDAMYWYRQDPGQGLRLIYYSQIVNDFQKGDIAEGYSVSREKKESFPLTVTSAQKNPTAFYLCASSGDFSTNEKLFFGSGTQLSVL.

The CDR3 spells CASGSGSLHEQYF. CDR3 nucleotide sequence: TGTGCCAGCGGGAGCGGGAGTCTCCACGAGCAGTACTTC. The chain combines TRBV27 with TRBJ2-7; TRBD2 aligns across 8 bases. Germline assignment: CDR1 MNHEY and CDR2 SMNVEV (reference sequence). The V segment lost 8 bases and the J segment 5 bases; nucleotides outside the gene matches: 8. The CDR3 is 13 residues long.

This chain links TRBV28 with TRBJ2-7; 13 bases line up with TRBD2. This CDR3 has 16 amino acids. V trimming: 10 bases; J trimming: 4 bases; junction bases outside the gene matches: 13. CDR1 is MDHEN, CDR2 SYDVKM, per germline. CDR3 nucleotide sequence: TGTGCCACCTACGGACTAGCGGGAGATGTTTTTTACGAGCAGTACTTC. It specifies CATYGLAGDVFYEQYF. Combining the CDR3 with reference TRBV28 and TRBJ2-7 gives the whole variable domain DVKVTQSSRYLVKRTGEKVFLECVQDMDHENMFWYRQDPGLGLRLIYFSYDVKMKEKGDIPEGYSVSREKKERFSLILESASTNQTSMYLCATYGLAGDVFYEQYFGPGTRLTVT.

This sequence joins TRBV14 and TRBJ2-1; D remains unclear. Deletions cut 2 bases from V and 4 bases from J, with 6 bases between. CDR3 size: 13 residues. Germline CDR1 reads SGHDN; CDR2 reads FVKESK. This CDR3 is CASSQFIYNEQFF. CDR3 coding DNA: TGTGCCAGCAGCCAATTTATTTACAATGAGCAGTTCTTC.

The chain uses TRBV28 and TRBJ2-2, with TRBD2 as a possible D gene (6 bases). The CDR3 contains 15 residues. V gave up 6 bases and J gave up 6 bases, with 17 bases separating them. Germline V gene sequence: CDR1 MDHEN, CDR2 SYDVKM. The CDR3 DNA sequence: TGTGCCAGCAGCTTCTTGGGGGAGCGGGCCGGGGAGCTGTTTTTT. Its translation is CASSFLGERAGELFF.

The chain combines TRBV7-6 with TRBJ2-7; D gene uncertain. CDR1 and CDR2 from the germline V gene are SGHVS and FNYEAQ. Trimming removed 1 base from V and 0 bases from J, with 10 bases in between. The CDR3 has 15 residues. The CDR3: CASSLGSLGSYEQYF. As DNA, the CDR3 is TGTGCCAGCAGCTTAGGTTCCCTAGGCTCCTACGAGCAGTACTTC.

The V gene is TRBV7-3, the J gene TRBJ2-2; D remains unclear. The CDR3 loop spans 13 amino acids. With 2 bases removed from V and 5 bases from J, the gap between germline ends came to 6 bases. The germline CDR1 and CDR2 sequences are SGHTA and FQGTGA. Here the CDR3 reads CASSLFFTGELFF. Here the CDR3 DNA reads TGTGCCAGCAGCTTATTCTTTACCGGGGAGCTGTTTTTT.

For this clone: The identical CDR3 is also encoded by other nucleotide sequences in the sample. CDR3 nucleotides: TGTGCCAGCAGTTTTGGGCGGTCCTACGAGCAGTACTTC. Its protein product is CASSFGRSYEQYF. The chain carries TRBV27 and TRBJ2-7; D gene ambiguous. CDR3 length: 13 residues. The germline gives CDR1 MNHEY, CDR2 SMNVEV (reference sequence). The V and J ends lost 3 bases and 1 base respectively, with 7 bases between them.

This rearrangement joins TRBV9 to TRBJ2-1; 9 nucleotides align to TRBD2. The ends lost 1 base at V and 6 bases at J; junction bases unmatched: 2. CDR1 is SGDLS and CDR2 is YYNGEE in the germline V gene. This CDR3 contains 14 residues. CDR3 DNA sequence: TGTGCCAGCAGCGTACGGCGGGAGGGCAATGAGCAGTTCTTC. As protein: CASSVRREGNEQFF.

In the case of this clone: Different DNA sequences within this sample yield the same CDR3. This sequence joins TRBV27 and TRBJ2-3; a possible D gene is TRBD1 (6 bases). V shed 5 bases and J shed 0 bases, with 9 bases lying between them. CDR3 size: 14 residues. The V gene's germline CDR1 is MNHEY and CDR2 SMNVEV (reference sequence). For the CDR3, the DNA is TGTGCCAGCAGTCTGAGGGGGAGCACAGATACGCAGTATTTT. Amino acid sequence: CASSLRGSTDTQYF.

The genes are TRBV27 and TRBJ1-1; 8 bases agree with TRBD1. V was clipped by 8 bases and J by 1 base; unmatched bases: 3. Germline V gives CDR1 MNHEY, CDR2 SMNVEV (reference sequence). The CDR3 consists of 13 residues. The CDR3 coding sequence is TGTGCCAGCCGACAGGGGACGAACACTGAAGCTTTCTTT. As protein: CASRQGTNTEAFF.

The chain uses TRBV25-1 and TRBJ2-5; TRBD2 agrees at 12 bases. Trimming took 1 base from V and 0 from J; bases not matched to a gene: 6. The CDR3 contains 18 residues. Germline-derived CDR1 and CDR2 are MGHDK and SYGVNS. Here the CDR3 DNA reads TGTGCCAGCAGTGAATGGGGAACTAGCGGGAGGCACCAAGAGACCCAGTACTTC. Translated, it gives CASSEWGTSGRHQETQYF. Looking up the rest from reference TRBV25-1 and TRBJ2-5 gives the full variable domain: EADIYQTPRYLVIGTGKKITLECSQTMGHDKMYWYQQDPGMELHLIHYSYGVNSTEKGDLSSESTVSRIRTEHFPLTLESARPSHTSQYLCASSEWGTSGRHQETQYFGPGTRLLVL.

Turning to this clone: Additional DNA sequences in this sample encode the identical CDR3. V gene TRBV7-9 combines with J gene TRBJ2-7; D is unclear. The germline V gene encodes CDR1 SEHNR and CDR2 FQNEAQ (reference sequence). V was clipped by 4 bases and J by 4 bases, with 11 bases between them. CDR3 length: 13 residues. The CDR3 DNA follows: TGTGCCAGCAGCTCCCCCGGGTCTTACGAGCAGTACTTC. It encodes CASSSPGSYEQYF.

V and J are TRBV6-5 and TRBJ1-2, with TRBD1 identical over 7 bases. V lost 6 bases to trimming and J lost 6 bases; unmatched junction nucleotides: 4. The germline CDR1 and CDR2 sequences are MNHEY and SVGAGI. The CDR3 runs to 12 residues. The CDR3 DNA follows: TGTGCCAGCAGCTCCGGACAGGATGGCTACACCTTC. Amino acids: CASSSGQDGYTF.